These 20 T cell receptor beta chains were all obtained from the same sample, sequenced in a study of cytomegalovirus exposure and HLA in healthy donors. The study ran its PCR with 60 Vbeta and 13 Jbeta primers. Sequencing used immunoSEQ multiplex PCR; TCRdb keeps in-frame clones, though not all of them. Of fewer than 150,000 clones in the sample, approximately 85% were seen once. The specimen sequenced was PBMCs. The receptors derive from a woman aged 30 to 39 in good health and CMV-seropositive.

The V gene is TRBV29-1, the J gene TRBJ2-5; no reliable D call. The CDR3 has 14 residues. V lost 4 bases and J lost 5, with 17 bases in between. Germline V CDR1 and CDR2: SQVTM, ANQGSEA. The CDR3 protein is CSVGKASREETQYF. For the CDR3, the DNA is TGCAGCGTTGGTAAAGCGTCGCGCGAGGAGACCCAGTACTTC. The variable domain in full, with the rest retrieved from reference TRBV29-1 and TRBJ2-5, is SAVISQKPSRDICQRGTSLTIQCQVDSQVTMMFWYRQQPGQSLTLIATANQGSEATYESGFVIDKFPISRPNLTFSTLTVSNMSPEDSSIYLCSVGKASREETQYFGPGTRLLVL.

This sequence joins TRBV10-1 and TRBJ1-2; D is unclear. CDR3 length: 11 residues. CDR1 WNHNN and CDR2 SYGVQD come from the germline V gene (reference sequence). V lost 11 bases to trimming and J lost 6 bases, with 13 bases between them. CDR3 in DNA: TGCGCCGGACTCCATGGGAATGGCTACACCTTC. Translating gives CAGLHGNGYTF.

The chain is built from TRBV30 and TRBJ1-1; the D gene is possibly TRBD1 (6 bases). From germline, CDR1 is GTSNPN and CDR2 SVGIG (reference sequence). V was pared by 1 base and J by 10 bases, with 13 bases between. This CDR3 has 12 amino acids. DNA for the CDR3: TGTGCCTGGAGTGGAGGGACATTATCAGCTTTCTTT. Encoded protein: CAWSGGTLSAFF.

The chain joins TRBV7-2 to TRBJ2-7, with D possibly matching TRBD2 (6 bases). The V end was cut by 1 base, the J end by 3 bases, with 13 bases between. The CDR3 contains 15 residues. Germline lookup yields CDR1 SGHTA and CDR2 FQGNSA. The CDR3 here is CASSLVGDLYYEQYF. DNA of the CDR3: TGTGCCAGCAGCTTAGTAGGGGACTTGTACTACGAGCAGTACTTC.

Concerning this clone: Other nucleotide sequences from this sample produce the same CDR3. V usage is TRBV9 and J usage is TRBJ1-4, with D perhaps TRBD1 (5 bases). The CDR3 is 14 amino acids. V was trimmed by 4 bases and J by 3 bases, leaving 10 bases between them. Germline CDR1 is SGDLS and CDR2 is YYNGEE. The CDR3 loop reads CASSRGWPNEKLFF. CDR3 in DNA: TGTGCCAGCAGCCGGGGGTGGCCTAATGAAAAACTGTTTTTT. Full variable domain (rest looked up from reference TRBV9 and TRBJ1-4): DSGVTQTPKHLITATGQRVTLRCSPRSGDLSVYWYQQSLDQGLQFLIQYYNGEERAKGNILERFSAQQFPDLHSELNLSSLELGDSALYFCASSRGWPNEKLFFGSGTQLSVL.

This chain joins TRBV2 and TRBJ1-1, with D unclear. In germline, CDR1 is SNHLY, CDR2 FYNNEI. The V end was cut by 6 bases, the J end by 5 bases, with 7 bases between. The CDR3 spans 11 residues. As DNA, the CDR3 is TGTGCCAGCAGGAGCGGGACTGAAGCTTTCTTT. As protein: CASRSGTEAFF. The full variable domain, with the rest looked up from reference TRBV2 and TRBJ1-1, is EPEVTQTPSHQVTQMGQEVILRCVPISNHLYFYWYRQILGQKVEFLVSFYNNEISEKSEIFDDQFSVERPDGSNFTLKIRSTKLEDSAMYFCASRSGTEAFFGQGTRLTVV.

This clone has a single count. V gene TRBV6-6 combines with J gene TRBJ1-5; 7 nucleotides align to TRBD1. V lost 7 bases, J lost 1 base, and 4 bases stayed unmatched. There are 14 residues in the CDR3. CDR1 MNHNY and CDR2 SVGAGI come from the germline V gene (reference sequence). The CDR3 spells CASKAGGSNQPQHF. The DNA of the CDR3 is TGTGCCAGCAAGGCAGGGGGGAGCAATCAGCCCCAGCATTTT.

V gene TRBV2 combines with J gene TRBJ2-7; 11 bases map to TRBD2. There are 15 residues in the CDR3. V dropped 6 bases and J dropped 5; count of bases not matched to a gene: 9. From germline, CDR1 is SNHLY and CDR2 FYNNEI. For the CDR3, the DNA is TGTGCCAGCAGCCAGGAGGGTAGCGGGGGGGACGAGCAGTACTTC. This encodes CASSQEGSGGDEQYF.

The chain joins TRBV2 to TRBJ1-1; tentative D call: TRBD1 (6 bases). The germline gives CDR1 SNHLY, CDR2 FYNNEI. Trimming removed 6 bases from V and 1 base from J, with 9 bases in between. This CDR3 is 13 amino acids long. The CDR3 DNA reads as TGTGCCAGCAGGCACAGGGAGAACACTGAAGCTTTCTTT. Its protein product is CASRHRENTEAFF.

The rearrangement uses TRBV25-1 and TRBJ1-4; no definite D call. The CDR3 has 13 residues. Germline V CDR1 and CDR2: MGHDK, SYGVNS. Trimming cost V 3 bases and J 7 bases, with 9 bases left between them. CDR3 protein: CASSDGRVEKLFF. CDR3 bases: TGTGCCAGCAGTGATGGCCGGGTTGAAAAACTGTTTTTT.

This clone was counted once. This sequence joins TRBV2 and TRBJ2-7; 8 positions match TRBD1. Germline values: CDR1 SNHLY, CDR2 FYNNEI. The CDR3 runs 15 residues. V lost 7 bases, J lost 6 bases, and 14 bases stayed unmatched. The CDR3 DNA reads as TGTGCCAGCAAAATCCGGGACAGGCCCTGGGGCGAGCAGTACTTC. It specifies CASKIRDRPWGEQYF.

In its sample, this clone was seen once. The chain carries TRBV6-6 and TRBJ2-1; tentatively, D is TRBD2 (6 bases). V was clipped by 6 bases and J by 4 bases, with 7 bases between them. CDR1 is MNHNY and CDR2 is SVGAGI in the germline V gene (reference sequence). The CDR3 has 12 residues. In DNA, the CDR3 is TGTGCCAGCAGCCGGGAGTACAATGAGCAGTTCTTC. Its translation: CASSREYNEQFF.

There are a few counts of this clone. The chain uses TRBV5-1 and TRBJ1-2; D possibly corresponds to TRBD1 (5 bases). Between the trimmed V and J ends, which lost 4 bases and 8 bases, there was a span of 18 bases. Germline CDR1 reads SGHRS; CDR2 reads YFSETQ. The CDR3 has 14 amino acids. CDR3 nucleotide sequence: TGCGCCAGCAGCATGGGGCCTCCTACGAGGGGCTACACCTTC. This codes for CASSMGPPTRGYTF. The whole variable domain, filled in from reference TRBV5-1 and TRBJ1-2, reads KAGVTQTPRYLIKTRGQQVTLSCSPISGHRSVSWYQQTPGQGLQFLFEYFSETQRNKGNFPGRFSGRQFSNSRSEMNVSTLELGDSALYLCASSMGPPTRGYTFGSGTRLTVV.

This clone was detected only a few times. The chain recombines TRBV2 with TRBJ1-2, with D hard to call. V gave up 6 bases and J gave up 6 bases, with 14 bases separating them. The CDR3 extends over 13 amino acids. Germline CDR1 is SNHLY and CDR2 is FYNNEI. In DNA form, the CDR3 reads TGTGCCAGCAGGCTCCTCGCCGGGGATGGCTACACCTTC. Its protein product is CASRLLAGDGYTF.

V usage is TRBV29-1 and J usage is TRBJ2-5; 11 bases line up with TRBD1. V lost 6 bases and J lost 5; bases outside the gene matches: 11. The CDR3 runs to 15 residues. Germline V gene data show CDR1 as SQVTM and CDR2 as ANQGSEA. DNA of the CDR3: TGCAGCGTCCGAACCTGGACAGGGGGCGGGGAGACCCAGTACTTC. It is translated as CSVRTWTGGGETQYF.

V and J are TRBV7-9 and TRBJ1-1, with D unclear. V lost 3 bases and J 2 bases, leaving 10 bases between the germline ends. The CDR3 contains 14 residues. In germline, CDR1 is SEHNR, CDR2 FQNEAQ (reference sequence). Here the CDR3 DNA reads TGTGCCAGCAGCTTTATCTTACTTAACACTGAAGCTTTCTTT. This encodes CASSFILLNTEAFF.

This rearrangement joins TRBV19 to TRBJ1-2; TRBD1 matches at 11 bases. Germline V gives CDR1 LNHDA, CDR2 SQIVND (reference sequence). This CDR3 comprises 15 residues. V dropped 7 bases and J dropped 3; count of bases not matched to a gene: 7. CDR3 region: CASNKDRGRDYGYTF. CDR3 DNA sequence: TGTGCCAGTAACAAGGACAGGGGGCGCGACTATGGCTACACCTTC.

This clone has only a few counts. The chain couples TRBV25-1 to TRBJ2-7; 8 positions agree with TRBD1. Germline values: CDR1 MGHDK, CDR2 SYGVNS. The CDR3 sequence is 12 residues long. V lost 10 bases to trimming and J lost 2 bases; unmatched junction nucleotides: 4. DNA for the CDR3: TGTGCCACCGACAGGGGCACCTACGAGCAGTACTTC. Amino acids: CATDRGTYEQYF.

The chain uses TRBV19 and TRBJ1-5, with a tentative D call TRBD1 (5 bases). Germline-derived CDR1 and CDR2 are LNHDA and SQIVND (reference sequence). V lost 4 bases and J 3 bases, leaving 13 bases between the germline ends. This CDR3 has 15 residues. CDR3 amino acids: CASSTSREPNQPQHF. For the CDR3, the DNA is TGTGCCAGTAGTACCTCCAGGGAACCCAATCAGCCCCAGCATTTT. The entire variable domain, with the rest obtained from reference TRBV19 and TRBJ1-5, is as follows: DGGITQSPKYLFRKEGQNVTLSCEQNLNHDAMYWYRQDPGQGLRLIYYSQIVNDFQKGDIAEGYSVSREKKESFPLTVTSAQKNPTAFYLCASSTSREPNQPQHFGDGTRLSIL.

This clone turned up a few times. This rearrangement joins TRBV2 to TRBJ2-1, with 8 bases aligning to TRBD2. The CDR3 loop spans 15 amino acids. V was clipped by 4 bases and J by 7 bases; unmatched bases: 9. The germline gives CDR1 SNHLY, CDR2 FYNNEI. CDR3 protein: CASSGGGIAGNEQFF. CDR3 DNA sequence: TGTGCCAGCAGTGGGGGAGGGATAGCGGGGAATGAGCAGTTCTTC.